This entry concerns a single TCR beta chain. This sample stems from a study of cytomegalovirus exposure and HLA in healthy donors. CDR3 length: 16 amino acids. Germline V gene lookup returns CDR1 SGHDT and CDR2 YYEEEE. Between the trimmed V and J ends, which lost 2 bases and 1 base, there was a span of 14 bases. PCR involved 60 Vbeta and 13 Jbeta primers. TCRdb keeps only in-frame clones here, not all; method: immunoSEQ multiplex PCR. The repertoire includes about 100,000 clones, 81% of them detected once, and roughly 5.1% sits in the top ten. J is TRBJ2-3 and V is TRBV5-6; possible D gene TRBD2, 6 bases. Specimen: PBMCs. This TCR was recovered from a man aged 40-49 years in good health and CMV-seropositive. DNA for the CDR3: TGTGCCAGCAGCTTCCGTCGGGACTGGGGCACAGATACGCAGTATTTT. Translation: CASSFRRDWGTDTQYF.